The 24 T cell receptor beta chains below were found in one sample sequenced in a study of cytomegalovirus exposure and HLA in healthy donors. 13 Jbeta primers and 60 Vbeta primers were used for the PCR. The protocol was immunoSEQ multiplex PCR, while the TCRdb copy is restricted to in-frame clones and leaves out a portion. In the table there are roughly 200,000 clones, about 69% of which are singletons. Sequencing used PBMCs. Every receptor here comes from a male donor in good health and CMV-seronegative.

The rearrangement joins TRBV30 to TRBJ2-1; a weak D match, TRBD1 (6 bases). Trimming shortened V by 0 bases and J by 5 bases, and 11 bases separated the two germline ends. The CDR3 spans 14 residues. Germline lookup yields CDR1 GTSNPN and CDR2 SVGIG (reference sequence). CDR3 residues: CAWSVWTVNNEQFF. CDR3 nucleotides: TGTGCCTGGAGTGTATGGACAGTTAACAATGAGCAGTTCTTC.

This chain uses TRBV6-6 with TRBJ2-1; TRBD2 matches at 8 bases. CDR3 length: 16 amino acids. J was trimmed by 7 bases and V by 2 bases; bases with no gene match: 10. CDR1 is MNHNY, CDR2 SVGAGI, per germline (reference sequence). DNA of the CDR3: TGTGCCAGCAGTTACCCGCCGGGGGAGCGGGGGAATGAGCAGTTCTTC. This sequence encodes CASSYPPGERGNEQFF.

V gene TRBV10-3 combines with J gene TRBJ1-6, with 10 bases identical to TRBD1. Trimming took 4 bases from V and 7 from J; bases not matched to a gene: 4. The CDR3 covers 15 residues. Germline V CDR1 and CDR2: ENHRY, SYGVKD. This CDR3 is CAISGMDRGNSPLHF. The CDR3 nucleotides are TGTGCCATCAGTGGGATGGACAGGGGGAATTCACCCCTCCACTTT.

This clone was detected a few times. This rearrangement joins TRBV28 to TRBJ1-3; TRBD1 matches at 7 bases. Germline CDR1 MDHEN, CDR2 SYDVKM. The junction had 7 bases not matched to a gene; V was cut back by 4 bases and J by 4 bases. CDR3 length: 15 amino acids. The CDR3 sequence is CASSWRGLTGNTIYF. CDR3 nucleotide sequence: TGTGCCAGCAGTTGGAGGGGGCTTACGGGAAACACCATATATTTT.

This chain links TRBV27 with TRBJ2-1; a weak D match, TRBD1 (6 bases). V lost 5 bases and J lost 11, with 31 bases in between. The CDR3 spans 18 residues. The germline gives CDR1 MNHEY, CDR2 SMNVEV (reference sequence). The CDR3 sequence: CASSPFTSDRRARDKQFF. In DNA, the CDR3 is TGTGCCAGCAGTCCTTTCACCTCCGACAGGCGGGCACGAGATAAGCAGTTCTTC.

CDR3 sequence reads: CASSLRGSGTDTQYF. CDR3 DNA sequence: TGTGCCAGCAGCTTAAGGGGTAGCGGCACAGATACGCAGTATTTT. The chain couples TRBV7-3 to TRBJ2-3; TRBD2 might be the D (5 bases). Germline V gene data show CDR1 as SGHTA and CDR2 as FQGTGA. V gave up 1 base and J gave up 1 base, with 9 bases separating them. The CDR3 is made up of 15 amino acids.

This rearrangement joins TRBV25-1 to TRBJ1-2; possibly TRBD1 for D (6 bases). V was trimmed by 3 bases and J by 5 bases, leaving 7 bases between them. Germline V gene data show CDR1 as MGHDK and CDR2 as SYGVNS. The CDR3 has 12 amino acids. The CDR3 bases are TGTGCCAGCAGTGACAGGGGATATGGCTACACCTTC. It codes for CASSDRGYGYTF.

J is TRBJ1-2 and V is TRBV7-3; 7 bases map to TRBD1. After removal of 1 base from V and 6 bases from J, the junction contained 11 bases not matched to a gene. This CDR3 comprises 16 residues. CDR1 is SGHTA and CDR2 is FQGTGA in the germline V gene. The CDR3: CASSLIGAGGFHGYTF. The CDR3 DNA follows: TGTGCCAGCAGCTTAATCGGAGCAGGGGGGTTTCATGGCTACACCTTC.

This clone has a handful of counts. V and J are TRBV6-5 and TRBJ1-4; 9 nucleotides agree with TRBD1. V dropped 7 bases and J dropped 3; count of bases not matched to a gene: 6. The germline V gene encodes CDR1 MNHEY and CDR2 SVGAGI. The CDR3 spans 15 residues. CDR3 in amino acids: CASTPGQGPNEKLFF. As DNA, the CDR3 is TGTGCCAGCACCCCGGGACAGGGACCTAATGAAAAACTGTTTTTT.

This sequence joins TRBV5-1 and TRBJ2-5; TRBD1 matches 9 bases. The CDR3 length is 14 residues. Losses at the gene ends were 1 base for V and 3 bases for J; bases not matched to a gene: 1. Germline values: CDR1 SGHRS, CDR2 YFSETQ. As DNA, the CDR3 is TGCGCCAGCAGCTTGCGGGACAGGGAAGAGACCCAGTACTTC. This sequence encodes CASSLRDREETQYF.

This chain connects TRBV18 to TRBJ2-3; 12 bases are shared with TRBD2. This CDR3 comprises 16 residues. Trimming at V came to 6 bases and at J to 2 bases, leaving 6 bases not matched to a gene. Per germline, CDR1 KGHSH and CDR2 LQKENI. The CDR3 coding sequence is TGTGCCAGCTCTCCCGGACTAGCGGGATACACAGATACGCAGTATTTT. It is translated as CASSPGLAGYTDTQYF.

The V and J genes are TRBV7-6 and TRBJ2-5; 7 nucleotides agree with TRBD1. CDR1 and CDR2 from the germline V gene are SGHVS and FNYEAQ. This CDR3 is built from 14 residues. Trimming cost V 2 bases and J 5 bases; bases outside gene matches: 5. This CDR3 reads CASSLTTGEETQYF. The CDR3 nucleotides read TGTGCCAGCAGCTTAACCACAGGGGAGGAGACCCAGTACTTC.

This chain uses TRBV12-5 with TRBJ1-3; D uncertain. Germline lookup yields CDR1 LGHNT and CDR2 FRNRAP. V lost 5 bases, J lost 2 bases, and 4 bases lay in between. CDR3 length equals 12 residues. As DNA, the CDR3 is TGTGCTAGTGGTAGCCCTGGAAACACCATATATTTT. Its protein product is CASGSPGNTIYF.

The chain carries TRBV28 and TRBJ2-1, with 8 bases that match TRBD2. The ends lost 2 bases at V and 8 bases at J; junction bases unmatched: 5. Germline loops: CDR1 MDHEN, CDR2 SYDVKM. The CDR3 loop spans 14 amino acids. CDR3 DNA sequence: TGTGCCAGCAGTTTAGAGCGGGAGTTGCATGAGCAGTTCTTC. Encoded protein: CASSLERELHEQFF.

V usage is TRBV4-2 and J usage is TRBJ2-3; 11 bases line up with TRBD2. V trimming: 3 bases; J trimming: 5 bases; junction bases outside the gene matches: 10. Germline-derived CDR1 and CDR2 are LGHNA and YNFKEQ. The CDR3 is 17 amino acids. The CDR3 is CASSQVAGGGLGDTQYF. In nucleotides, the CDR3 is TGTGCCAGCAGCCAGGTAGCGGGGGGGGGTTTGGGAGATACGCAGTATTTT.

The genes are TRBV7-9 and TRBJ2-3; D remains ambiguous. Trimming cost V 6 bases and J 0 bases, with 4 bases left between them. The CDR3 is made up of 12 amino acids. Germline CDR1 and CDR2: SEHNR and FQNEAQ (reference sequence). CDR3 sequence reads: CASSYSTDTQYF. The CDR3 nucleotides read TGTGCCAGCAGTTATAGCACAGATACGCAGTATTTT.

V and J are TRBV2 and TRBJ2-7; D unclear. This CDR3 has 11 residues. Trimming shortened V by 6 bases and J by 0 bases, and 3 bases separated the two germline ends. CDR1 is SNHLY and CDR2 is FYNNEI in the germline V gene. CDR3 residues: CASSHSYEQYF. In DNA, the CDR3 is TGTGCCAGCAGCCACTCCTACGAGCAGTACTTC. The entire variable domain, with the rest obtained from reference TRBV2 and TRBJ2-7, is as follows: EPEVTQTPSHQVTQMGQEVILRCVPISNHLYFYWYRQILGQKVEFLVSFYNNEISEKSEIFDDQFSVERPDGSNFTLKIRSTKLEDSAMYFCASSHSYEQYFGPGTRLTVT.

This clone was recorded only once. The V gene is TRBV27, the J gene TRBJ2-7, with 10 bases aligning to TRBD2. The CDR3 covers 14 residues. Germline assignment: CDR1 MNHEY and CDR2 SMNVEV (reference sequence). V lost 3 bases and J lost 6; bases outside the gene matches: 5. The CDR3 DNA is TGTGCCAGCAGTTTCCTAGCGGGAGAAGGCGAGCAGTACTTC. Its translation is CASSFLAGEGEQYF.

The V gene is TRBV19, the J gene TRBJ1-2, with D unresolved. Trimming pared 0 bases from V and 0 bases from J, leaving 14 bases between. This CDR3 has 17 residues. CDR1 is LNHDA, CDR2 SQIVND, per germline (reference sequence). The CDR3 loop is CASSIDRGPEANYGYTF. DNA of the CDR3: TGTGCCAGTAGTATAGATCGGGGTCCCGAAGCTAACTATGGCTACACCTTC.

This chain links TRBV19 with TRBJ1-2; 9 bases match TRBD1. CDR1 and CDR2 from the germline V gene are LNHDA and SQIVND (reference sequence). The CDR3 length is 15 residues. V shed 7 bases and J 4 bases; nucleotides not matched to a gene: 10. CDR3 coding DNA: TGTGCCAGTACCCCGGGACAGGGTTATATCTATGGCTACACCTTC. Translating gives CASTPGQGYIYGYTF.

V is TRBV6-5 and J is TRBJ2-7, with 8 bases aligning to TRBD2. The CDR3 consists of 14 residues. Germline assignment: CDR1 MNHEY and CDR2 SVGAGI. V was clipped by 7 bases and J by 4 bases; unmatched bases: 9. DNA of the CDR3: TGTGCCAGCACCCAGAGCGGGAGCAAATACGAGCAGTACTTC. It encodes CASTQSGSKYEQYF.

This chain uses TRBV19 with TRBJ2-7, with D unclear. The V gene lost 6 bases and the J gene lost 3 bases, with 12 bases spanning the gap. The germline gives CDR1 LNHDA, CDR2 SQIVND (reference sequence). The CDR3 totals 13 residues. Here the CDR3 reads CASRLRLGYEQYF. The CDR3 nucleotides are TGTGCCAGTAGGCTGAGACTGGGCTACGAGCAGTACTTC. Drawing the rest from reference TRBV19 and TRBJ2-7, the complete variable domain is DGGITQSPKYLFRKEGQNVTLSCEQNLNHDAMYWYRQDPGQGLRLIYYSQIVNDFQKGDIAEGYSVSREKKESFPLTVTSAQKNPTAFYLCASRLRLGYEQYFGPGTRLTVT.

The CDR3: CASSHGSQPQHF. CDR3 coding DNA: TGTGCCAGCAGCCACGGTTCTCAGCCCCAGCATTTT. The chain is built from TRBV7-9 and TRBJ1-5, with no clear D. The CDR3 contains 12 residues. V was clipped by 5 bases and J by 6 bases, with 8 bases between them. The germline gives CDR1 SEHNR, CDR2 FQNEAQ (reference sequence).

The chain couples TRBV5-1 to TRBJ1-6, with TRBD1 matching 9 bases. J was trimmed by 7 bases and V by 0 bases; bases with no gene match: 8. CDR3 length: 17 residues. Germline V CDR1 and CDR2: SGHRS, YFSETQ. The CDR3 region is CASSLAGTGRGNSPLHF. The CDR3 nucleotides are TGCGCCAGCAGCTTGGCCGGGACAGGGAGGGGCAATTCACCCCTCCACTTT.